This T cell receptor (beta chain) was identified in a study of blood T cell repertoires in COVID-19. Germline CDR1 and CDR2: LGHDT and YNNKEL (reference sequence). Between the trimmed V and J ends, which lost 4 bases and 7 bases, there was a span of 8 bases. This CDR3 is 12 amino acids long. In the original analysis: How many nucleated cells were present was estimated from reference gene primer amplification. Measured with immunoSEQ multiplex PCR; TCRdb has only the in-frame clones, and not every one. The DNA gave D and trimming, while V, J and clone size come from that table. Altogether 180,000 or so clones are present, around 85% being singletons, with the ten largest covering approximately 13%. This clone was seen just once.

The TCR originated in a man aged 45-65 years who had recovered from COVID-19. Sequencing was done on a sample of peripheral blood. This chain connects TRBV3-1 (or the pseudogene TRBV3-2) to TRBJ2-1, with unresolved D. The CDR3 reads CASSLYSNEQFF. In DNA form, the CDR3 reads TGTGCCAGCAGCCTATATAGTAATGAGCAGTTCTTC.